This T cell receptor beta chain is drawn from a study of T-cell reconstitution after alpha-beta-depleted transplantation in children. Unique molecular identifiers were incorporated during preparation of the TCRbeta library. TCRdb analysed the PCR reads with MiXCR anew, one entry per CDR3 protein. The profile shows 450,000 to 600,000 distinct CDR3 sequences, around 17% of them singletons. V lost 0 bases to trimming and J lost 2 bases, with 9 bases between them. This CDR3 region has 14 residues. CDR1 SGHRS and CDR2 YFSETQ come from the germline V gene. The chain carries TRBV5-1 and TRBJ2-7; the D is unclear. This receptor was obtained from a human donor who donated a stem cell graft to a child with acute lymphoblastic leukemia. The source material was PBMCs from the stem cell graft donor, sampled from the stem cell graft. CDR3 residues: CASSLENRPYEQYF. The CDR3 DNA is TGCGCCAGCAGCTTGGAGAACAGACCCTACGAGCAGTACTTC.